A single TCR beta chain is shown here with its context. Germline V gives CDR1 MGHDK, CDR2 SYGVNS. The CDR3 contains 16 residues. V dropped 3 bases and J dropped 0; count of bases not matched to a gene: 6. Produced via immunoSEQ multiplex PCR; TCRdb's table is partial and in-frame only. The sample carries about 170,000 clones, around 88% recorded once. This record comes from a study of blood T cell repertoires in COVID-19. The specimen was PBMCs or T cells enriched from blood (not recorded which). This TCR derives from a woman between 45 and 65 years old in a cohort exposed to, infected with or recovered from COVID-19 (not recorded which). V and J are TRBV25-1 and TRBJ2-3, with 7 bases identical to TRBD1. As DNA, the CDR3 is TGTGCCAGCAGTGATTCGGGACAGAGCAGCACAGATACGCAGTATTTT. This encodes CASSDSGQSSTDTQYF.